These 10 T cell receptor beta chains originate from one sample sequenced in a study of blood T cell repertoires in COVID-19. Libraries were prepared by immunoSEQ multiplex PCR; TCRdb keeps only in-frame clonotypes and omits some of them. The sample gives more than 95,000 clones, 90% to 95% of which show up once; about 6.3% is in the top ten. Input material: peripheral blood. The source of these receptors is a human donor in a cohort sampled during active COVID-19.

The table lists this clone with a count of one. The rearrangement uses TRBV6-9 and TRBJ2-7; possibly TRBD1 for D (5 bases). The CDR3 extends over 19 amino acids. Trimming pared 6 bases from V and 3 bases from J, leaving 30 bases between. Germline V lookup: CDR1 MNHGY, CDR2 SVAAGI. The CDR3 nucleotides read TGTGCCAGCAGCACTATATGGGGCCCGGCTTTATCCTCCTTCTACGAGCAGTACTTC. Amino acid sequence: CASSTIWGPALSSFYEQYF.

The chain combines TRBV30 with TRBJ1-1; TRBD1 might be the D (5 bases). V lost 3 bases, J lost 4 bases, and 15 bases lay in between. The CDR3 totals 14 residues. Germline values: CDR1 GTSNPN, CDR2 SVGIG (reference sequence). The DNA of the CDR3 is TGTGCCTGGAGCACCATGGTAGGGGTCACTGAAGCTTTCTTT. Amino acids: CAWSTMVGVTEAFF.

This chain joins TRBV27 and TRBJ2-1; 14 positions match TRBD2. Trimming took 5 bases from V and 7 from J; bases not matched to a gene: 10. The CDR3 runs 17 residues. Germline CDR1 reads MNHEY; CDR2 reads SMNVEV (reference sequence). CDR3 protein: CASSLGTSGGPWNEQFF. CDR3 DNA: TGTGCCAGCAGTCTCGGGACTAGCGGGGGCCCCTGGAATGAGCAGTTCTTC.

V and J are TRBV3-1 (or the pseudogene TRBV3-2) and TRBJ1-5; 10 bases agree with TRBD1. Germline CDR1 LGHDT, CDR2 YNNKEL (reference sequence). This CDR3 spans 16 amino acids. Trimming at V came to 0 bases and at J to 7 bases, leaving 6 bases not matched to a gene. CDR3 coding DNA: TGTGCCAGCAGCCAAGAAACGGGACAGGGGAAGCAGCCCCAGCATTTT. Translated: CASSQETGQGKQPQHF.

Only one count was recorded for this clone. The chain has TRBV10-3 and TRBJ2-3, with 13 bases lining up with TRBD2. The CDR3 extends over 16 amino acids. V was clipped by 5 bases and J by 6 bases; unmatched bases: 8. Per the germline V gene, CDR1 is ENHRY and CDR2 is SYGVKD. Written as DNA, the CDR3 is TGTGCCATCAGTAGACTAGCGGGGGGCCCTGGGGATACGCAGTATTTT. Translating gives CAISRLAGGPGDTQYF.

This clone was seen once. The chain recombines TRBV7-2 with TRBJ2-1; 13 bases match TRBD2. With V trimmed by 4 bases and J by 7 bases, 4 bases remained unmatched. The CDR3 runs to 15 residues. CDR1 is SGHTA, CDR2 FQGNSA, per germline. The CDR3 is CASSWTSGGQNEQFF. CDR3 nucleotide sequence: TGTGCCAGCAGCTGGACTAGCGGGGGCCAGAATGAGCAGTTCTTC.

Points on this clone: The CDR3 ends on some other residue instead of the conserved phenylalanine or tryptophan, so this is likely a read error. The rearrangement joins TRBV10-2 to TRBJ2-7; D call uncertain. The V gene lost 7 bases and the J gene lost 2 bases, with 9 bases spanning the gap. The V gene's germline CDR1 is WSHSY and CDR2 SAAADI. The CDR3 has 12 residues. CDR3 in DNA: TGCGCCAGCACCAAGACTGCCTACGAGCAGTACCTC. It translates to CASTKTAYEQYL.

This chain uses TRBV5-6 with TRBJ2-7, with D possibly TRBD2 on 6 matching bases. Trimming removed 1 base at V and 2 bases at J, with 16 bases between. The germline CDR1 and CDR2 sequences are SGHDT and YYEEEE. The CDR3 extends over 16 amino acids. The CDR3 protein is CASSLLYGTDTYEQYF. CDR3 nucleotides: TGTGCCAGCAGCTTGTTGTACGGGACTGATACCTACGAGCAGTACTTC.

This sequence joins TRBV5-1 and TRBJ1-1; TRBD1 is a possible D gene (5 bases). The CDR3 spans 15 residues. V was trimmed by 4 bases and J by 1 base, leaving 14 bases between them. Looked up from germline, CDR1 is SGHRS and CDR2 is YFSETQ. CDR3 nucleotides: TGCGCCAGCAGCAGAACGACAGCGCAGAACACTGAAGCTTTCTTT. Amino acid sequence: CASSRTTAQNTEAFF.

V is TRBV18 and J is TRBJ2-7, with 8 bases matching TRBD1. Per germline, CDR1 KGHSH and CDR2 LQKENI. J was trimmed by 6 bases and V by 3 bases; bases with no gene match: 1. This CDR3 spans 12 amino acids. CDR3 sequence: CASSPQGAEQYF. As DNA, the CDR3 is TGTGCCAGCTCACCCCAGGGGGCCGAGCAGTACTTC.